In this sample, the clone carrying this T cell receptor (beta chain) turned up a few times. In germline, CDR1 is SQVTM, CDR2 ANQGSEA. V dropped 6 bases and J dropped 2; count of bases not matched to a gene: 7. This CDR3 has 14 residues. TCRdb re-analysed the RT-PCR reads in MiXCR, keeping a single row per CDR3 protein. The sample has more than 600,000 distinct CDR3 sequences, approximately 15% seen once. The source material was memory CD4+ T cells from blood. V and J are TRBV29-1 and TRBJ2-5, with TRBD2 matching over 9 bases. The receptor comes from a female donor in good health, serving as a healthy control. In nucleotides, the CDR3 is TGCAGCGTAGCTAGCGGGAACACACAAGAGACCCAGTACTTC. It codes for CSVASGNTQETQYF.